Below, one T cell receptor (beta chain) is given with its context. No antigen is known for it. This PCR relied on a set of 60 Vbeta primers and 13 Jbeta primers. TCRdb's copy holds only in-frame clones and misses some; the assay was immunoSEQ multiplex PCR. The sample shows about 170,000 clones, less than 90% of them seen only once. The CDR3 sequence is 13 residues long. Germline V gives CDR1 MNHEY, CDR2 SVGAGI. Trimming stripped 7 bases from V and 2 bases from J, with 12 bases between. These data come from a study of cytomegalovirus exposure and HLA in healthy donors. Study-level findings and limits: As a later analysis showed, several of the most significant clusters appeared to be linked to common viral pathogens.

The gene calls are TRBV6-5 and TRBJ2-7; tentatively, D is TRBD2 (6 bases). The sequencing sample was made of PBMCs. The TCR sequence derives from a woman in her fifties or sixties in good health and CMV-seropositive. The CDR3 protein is CASKPGLTYEQYF. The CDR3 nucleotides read TGTGCCAGCAAACCAGGACTAACCTACGAGCAGTACTTC.